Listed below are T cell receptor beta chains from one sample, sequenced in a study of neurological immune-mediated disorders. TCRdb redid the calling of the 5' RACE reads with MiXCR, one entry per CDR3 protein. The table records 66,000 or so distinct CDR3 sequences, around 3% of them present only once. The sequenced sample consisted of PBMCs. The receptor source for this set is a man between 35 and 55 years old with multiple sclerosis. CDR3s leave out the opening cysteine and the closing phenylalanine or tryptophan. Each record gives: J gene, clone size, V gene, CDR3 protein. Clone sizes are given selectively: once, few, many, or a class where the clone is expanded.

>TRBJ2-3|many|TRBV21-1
ASSKGGRQARNQHTDTQY
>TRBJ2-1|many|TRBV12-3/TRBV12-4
ASSQSIMSGDNEQF
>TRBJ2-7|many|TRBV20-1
SASPRGHPSYEQY
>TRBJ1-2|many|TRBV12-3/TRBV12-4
ASSPGRGYGYT
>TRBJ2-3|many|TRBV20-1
SASQLAKSTDTQY
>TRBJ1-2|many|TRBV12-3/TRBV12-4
ASRVTQTGEDYGYT
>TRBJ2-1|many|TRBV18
ASSRGTGIYNEQF
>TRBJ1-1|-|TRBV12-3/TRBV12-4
ASSFVGTPEAF
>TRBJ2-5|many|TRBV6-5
ASSADQETQY
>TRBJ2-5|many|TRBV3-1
ASSTPSGTQETQY
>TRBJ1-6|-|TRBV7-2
ASSLVAGSPTYNSPLH
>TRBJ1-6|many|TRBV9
ASSPEGVNSPLH
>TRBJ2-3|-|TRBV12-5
ASGIKRGRTDTQY
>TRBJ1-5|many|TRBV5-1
ASSLEGGVGNQPQH
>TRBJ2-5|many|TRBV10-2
ASSGWQARETQY
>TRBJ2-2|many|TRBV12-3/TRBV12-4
ASSWGTGELF
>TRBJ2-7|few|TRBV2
ASSEGLTPHEQY
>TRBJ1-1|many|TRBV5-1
ASSLSTPLNTEAF
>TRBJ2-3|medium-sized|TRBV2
ASRGDNTDTQY
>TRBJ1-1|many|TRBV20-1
SAPDSIGRDTEAF
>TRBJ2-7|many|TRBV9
ASSAATGESDEQY
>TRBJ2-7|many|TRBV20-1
SAEIAGGRDEQY
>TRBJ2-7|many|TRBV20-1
SAPRTGGGEQY
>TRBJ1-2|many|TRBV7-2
ASSLVGAVYGYT
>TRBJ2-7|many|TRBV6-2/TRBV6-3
ASNDRSYGQY
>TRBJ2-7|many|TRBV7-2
ASNSGTSATGQY
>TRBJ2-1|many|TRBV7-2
ASSLRWGDYNEQF
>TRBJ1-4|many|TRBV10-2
ASSERPANEKLF
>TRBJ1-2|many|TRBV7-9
ASSLRGGYGYT
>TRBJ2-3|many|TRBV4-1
ASSQDRPLGSTDTQY
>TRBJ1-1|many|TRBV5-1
ASSLAGTMNTEAF
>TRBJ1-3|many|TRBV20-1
SAFGQGRSGNTIY
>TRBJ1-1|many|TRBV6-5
ASSYGARRPYTEAF
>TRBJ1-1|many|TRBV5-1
ASSLEAGEAF
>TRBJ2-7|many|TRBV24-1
ATSEGSYEQY
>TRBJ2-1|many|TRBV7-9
ASSLVGGIYNEQF
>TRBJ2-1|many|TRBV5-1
ASSLAGEYNEQF
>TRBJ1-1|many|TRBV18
ASSPNTEAF
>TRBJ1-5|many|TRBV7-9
ASSPSTNQPQH
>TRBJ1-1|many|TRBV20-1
SARTGGVTEAF
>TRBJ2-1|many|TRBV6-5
ASRGFLSYGDEQF
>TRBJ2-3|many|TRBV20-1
SAQAGGVTDTQY
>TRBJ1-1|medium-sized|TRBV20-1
SAAWDREAF
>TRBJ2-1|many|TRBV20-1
SARDSNTGGFFGEQF